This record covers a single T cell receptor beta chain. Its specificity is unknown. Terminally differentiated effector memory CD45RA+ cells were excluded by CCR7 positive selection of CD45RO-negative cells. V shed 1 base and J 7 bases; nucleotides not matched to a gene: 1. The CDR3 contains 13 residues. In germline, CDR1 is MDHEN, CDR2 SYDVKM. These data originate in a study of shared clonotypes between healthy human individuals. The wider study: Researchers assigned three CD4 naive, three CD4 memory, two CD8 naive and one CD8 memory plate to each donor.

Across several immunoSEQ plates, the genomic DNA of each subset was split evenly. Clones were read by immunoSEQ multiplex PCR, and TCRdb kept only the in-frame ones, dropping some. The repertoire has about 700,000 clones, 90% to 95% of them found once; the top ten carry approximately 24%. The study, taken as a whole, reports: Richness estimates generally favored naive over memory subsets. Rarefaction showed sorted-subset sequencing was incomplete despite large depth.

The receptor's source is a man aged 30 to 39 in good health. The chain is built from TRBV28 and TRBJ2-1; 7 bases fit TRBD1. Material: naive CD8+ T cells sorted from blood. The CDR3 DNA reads TGTGCCAGCAGTTTATACAGGGGTAATGAGCAGTTCTTC. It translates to CASSLYRGNEQFF.